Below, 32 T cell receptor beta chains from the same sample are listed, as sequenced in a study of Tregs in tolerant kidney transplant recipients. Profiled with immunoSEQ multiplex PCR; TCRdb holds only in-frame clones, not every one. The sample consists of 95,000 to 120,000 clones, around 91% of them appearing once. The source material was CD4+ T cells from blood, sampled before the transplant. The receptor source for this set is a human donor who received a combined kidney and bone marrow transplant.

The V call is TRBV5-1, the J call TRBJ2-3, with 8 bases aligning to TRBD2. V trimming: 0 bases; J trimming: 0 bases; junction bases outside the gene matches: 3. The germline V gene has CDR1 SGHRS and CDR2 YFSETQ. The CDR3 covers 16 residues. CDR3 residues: CASSLVLAASTDTQYF. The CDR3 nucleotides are TGCGCCAGCAGCTTGGTACTAGCGGCTAGCACAGATACGCAGTATTTT.

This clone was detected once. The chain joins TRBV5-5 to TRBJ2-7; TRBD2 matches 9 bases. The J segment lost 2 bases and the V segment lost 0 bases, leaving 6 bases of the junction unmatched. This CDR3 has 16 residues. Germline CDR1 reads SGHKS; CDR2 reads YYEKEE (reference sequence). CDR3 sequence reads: CASSLAPRGGPYEQYF. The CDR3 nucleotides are TGTGCCAGCAGCTTGGCCCCGCGGGGGGGTCCCTACGAGCAGTACTTC.

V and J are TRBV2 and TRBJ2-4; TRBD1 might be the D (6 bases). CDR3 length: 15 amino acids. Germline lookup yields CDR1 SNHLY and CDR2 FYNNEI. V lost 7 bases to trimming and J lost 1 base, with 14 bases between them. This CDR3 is CASKGVRGAKNIQYF. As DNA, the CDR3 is TGTGCCAGCAAGGGGGTTCGGGGTGCCAAAAACATTCAGTACTTC.

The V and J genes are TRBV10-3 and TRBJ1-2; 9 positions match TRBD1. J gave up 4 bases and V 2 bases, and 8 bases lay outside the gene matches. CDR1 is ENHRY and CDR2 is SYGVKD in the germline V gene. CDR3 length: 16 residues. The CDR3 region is CAISETHTGGSYGYTF. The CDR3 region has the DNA TGTGCCATCAGTGAGACACACACAGGGGGCAGCTATGGCTACACCTTC.

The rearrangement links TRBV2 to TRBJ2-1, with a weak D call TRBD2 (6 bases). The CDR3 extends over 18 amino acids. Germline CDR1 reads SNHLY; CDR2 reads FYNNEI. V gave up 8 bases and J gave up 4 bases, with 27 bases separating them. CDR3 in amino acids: CASPGGTAGLVGYNEQFF. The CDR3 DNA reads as TGTGCCAGCCCCGGTGGAACAGCGGGCCTCGTTGGGTACAATGAGCAGTTCTTC.

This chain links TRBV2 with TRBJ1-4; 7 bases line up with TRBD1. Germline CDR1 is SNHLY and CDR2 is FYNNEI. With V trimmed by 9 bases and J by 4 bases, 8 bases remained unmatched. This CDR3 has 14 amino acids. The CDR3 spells CASWIQGLNEKLFF. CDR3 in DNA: TGTGCCAGTTGGATACAGGGGCTTAATGAAAAACTGTTTTTT.

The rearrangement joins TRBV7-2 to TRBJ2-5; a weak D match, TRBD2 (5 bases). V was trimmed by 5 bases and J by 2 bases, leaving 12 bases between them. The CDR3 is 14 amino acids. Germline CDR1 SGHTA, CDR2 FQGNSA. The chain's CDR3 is CASSTRRLQETQYF. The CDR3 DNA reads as TGTGCCAGCAGCACCCGTCGACTACAAGAGACCCAGTACTTC.

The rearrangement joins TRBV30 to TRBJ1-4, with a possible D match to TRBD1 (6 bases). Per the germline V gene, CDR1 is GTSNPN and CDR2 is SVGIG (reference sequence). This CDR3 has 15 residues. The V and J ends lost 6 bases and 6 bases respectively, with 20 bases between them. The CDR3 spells CACGEGGGQHEKLFF. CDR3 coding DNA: TGTGCCTGCGGGGAAGGGGGGGGCCAGCATGAAAAACTGTTTTTT.

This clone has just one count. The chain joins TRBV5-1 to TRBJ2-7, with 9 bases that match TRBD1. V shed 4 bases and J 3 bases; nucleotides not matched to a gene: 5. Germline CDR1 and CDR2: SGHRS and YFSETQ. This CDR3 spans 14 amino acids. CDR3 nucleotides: TGCGCCAGCAGCCAACCGGGACAGGGCTACGAGCAGTACTTC. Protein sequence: CASSQPGQGYEQYF.

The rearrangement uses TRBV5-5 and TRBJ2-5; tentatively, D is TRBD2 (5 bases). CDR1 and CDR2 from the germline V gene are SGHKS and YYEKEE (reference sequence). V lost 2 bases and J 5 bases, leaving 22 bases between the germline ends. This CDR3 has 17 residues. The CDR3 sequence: CASSFAPGQASGETQYF. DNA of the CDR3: TGTGCCAGCAGCTTCGCCCCGGGCCAGGCATCGGGGGAGACCCAGTACTTC.

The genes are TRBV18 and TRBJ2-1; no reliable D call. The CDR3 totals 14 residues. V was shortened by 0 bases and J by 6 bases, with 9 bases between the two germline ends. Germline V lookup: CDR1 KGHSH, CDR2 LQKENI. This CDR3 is CASSPPARTNEQFF. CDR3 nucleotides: TGTGCCAGCTCACCACCCGCGAGAACCAATGAGCAGTTCTTC.

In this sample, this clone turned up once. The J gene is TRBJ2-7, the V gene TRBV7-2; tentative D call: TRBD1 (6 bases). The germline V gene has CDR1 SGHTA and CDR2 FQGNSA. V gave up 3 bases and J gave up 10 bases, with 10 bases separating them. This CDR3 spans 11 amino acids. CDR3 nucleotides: TGTGCCAGCAGCTTTCCGGGACACCAGTACTTC. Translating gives CASSFPGHQYF.

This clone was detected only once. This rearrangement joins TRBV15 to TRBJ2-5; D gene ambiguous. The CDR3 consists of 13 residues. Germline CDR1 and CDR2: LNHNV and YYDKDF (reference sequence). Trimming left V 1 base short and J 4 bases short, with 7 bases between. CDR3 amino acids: CATSRGGGETQYF. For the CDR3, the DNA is TGTGCCACCAGCAGAGGCGGCGGAGAGACCCAGTACTTC.

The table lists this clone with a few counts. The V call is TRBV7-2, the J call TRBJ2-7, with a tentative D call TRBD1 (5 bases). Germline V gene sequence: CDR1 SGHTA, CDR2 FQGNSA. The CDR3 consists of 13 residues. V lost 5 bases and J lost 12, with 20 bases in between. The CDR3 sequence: CASSPDPGSKGYF. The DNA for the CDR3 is TGTGCCAGCAGCCCAGACCCAGGGTCCAAGGGGTACTTC.

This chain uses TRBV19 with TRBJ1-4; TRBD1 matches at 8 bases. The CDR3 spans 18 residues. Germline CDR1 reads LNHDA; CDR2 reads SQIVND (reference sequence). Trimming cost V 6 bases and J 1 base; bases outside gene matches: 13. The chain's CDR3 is CASSPTGEFIVTNEKLFF. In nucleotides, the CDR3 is TGTGCCAGTAGCCCGACAGGGGAGTTTATTGTAACTAATGAAAAACTGTTTTTT.

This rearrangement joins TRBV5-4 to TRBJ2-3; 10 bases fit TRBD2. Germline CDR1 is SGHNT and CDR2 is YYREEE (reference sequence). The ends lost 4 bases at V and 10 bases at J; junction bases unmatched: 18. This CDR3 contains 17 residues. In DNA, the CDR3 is TGTGCCAGCAGCCCTGGAGGGGCTAGCGGGGGCGCCCCGGCGCAGTATTTT. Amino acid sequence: CASSPGGASGGAPAQYF.

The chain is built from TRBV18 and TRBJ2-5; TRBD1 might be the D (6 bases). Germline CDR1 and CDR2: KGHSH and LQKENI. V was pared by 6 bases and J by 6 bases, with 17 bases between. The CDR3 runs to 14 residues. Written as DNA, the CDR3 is TGTGCCAGCTCCATGTGGGGGCCGGGTAAGACCCAGTACTTC. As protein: CASSMWGPGKTQYF.

In DNA form, the CDR3 reads TGTGCCAGCAGGCCCGGGATTCAAGAGACCCAGTACTTC. Its protein product is CASRPGIQETQYF. The chain carries TRBV6-6 and TRBJ2-5; a weak D match, TRBD2 (5 bases). The CDR3 loop spans 13 amino acids. Germline loops: CDR1 MNHNY, CDR2 SVGAGI (reference sequence). V lost 6 bases and J 2 bases, leaving 10 bases between the germline ends.

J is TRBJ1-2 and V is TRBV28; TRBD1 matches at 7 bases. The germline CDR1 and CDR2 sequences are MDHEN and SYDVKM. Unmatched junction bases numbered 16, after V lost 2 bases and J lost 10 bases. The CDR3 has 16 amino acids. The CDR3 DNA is TGTGCCAGCAGTTTACTAGACCGGGACAGCCTCATACACTACACCTTC. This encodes CASSLLDRDSLIHYTF.

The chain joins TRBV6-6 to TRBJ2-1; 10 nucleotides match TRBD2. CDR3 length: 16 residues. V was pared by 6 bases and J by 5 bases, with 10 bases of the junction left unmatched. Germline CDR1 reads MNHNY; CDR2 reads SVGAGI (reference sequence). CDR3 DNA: TGTGCCAGCAGGCCCATACTAGCGGGGAGGGACAATGAGCAGTTCTTC. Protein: CASRPILAGRDNEQFF.

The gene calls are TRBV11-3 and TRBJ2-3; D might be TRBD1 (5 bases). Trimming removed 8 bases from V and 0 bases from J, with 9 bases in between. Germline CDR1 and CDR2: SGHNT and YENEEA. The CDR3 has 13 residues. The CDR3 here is CASSPGSTDTQYF. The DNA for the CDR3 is TGTGCCAGCTCTCCAGGGAGCACAGATACGCAGTATTTT.

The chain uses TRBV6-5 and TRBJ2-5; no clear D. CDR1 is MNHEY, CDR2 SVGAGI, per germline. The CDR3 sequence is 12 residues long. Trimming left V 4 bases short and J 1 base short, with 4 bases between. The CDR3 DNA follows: TGTGCCAGCAGTTCGGTCCAAGAGACCCAGTACTTC. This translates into CASSSVQETQYF.

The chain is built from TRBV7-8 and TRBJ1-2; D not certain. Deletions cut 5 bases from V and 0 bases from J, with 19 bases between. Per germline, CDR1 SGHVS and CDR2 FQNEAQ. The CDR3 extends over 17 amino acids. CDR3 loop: CASSPKWGGSANYGYTF. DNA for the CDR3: TGTGCCAGCAGCCCTAAATGGGGAGGTTCCGCTAACTATGGCTACACCTTC. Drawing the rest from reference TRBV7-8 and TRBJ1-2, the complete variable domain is GAGVSQSPRYKVAKRGQDVALRCDPISGHVSLFWYQQALGQGPEFLTYFQNEAQLDKSGLPSDRFFAERPEGSVSTLKIQRTQQEDSAVYLCASSPKWGGSANYGYTFGSGTRLTVV.

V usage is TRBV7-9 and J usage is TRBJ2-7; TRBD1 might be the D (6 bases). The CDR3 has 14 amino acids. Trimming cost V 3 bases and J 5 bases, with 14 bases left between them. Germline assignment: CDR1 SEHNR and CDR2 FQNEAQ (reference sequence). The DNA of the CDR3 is TGTGCCAGCAGCTTTCAACAGGGTCGCCACGAGCAGTACTTC. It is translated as CASSFQQGRHEQYF.

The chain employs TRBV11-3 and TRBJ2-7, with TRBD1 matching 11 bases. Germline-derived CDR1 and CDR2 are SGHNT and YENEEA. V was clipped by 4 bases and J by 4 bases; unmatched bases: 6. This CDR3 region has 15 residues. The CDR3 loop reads CASSSLGQGAYEQYF. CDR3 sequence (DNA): TGTGCCAGCAGCTCCCTTGGACAGGGGGCATACGAGCAGTACTTC.

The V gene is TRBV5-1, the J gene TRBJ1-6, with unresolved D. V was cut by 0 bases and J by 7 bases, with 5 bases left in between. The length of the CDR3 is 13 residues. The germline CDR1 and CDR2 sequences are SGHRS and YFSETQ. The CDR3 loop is CASSLEPNSPLHF. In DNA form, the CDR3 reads TGCGCCAGCAGCTTGGAGCCAAATTCACCCCTCCACTTT.

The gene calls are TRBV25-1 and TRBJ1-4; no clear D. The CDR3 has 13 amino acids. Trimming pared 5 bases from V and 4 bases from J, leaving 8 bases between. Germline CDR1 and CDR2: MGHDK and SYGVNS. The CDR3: CASSNPGNEKLFF. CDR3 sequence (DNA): TGTGCCAGCAGTAACCCGGGTAATGAAAAACTGTTTTTT.

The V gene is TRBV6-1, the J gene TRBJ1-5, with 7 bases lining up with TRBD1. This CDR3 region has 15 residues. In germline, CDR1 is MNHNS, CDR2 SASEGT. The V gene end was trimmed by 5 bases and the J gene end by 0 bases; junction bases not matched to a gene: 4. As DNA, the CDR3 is TGTGCCAGCAGTCGACAGGGAAATAGCAATCAGCCCCAGCATTTT. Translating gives CASSRQGNSNQPQHF.

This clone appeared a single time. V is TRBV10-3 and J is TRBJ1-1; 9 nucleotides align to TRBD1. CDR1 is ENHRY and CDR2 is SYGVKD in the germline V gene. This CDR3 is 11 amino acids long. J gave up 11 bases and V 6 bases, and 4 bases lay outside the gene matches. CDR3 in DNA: TGTGCCATCAGAACAGGGGGCGCCGCTTTCTTT. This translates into CAIRTGGAAFF.

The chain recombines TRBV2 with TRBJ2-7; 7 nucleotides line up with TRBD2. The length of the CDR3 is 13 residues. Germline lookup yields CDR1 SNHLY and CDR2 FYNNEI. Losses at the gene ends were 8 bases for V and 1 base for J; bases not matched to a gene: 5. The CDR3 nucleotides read TGTGCCAGCGGGCGGGGGTTATCCTACGAGCAGTACTTC. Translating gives CASGRGLSYEQYF.

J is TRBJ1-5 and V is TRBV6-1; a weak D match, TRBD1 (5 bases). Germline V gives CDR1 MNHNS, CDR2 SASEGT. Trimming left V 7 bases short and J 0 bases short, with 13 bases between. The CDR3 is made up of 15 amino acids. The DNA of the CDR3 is TGTGCCAGCACCCTCCAGGGCAATAGCAATCAGCCCCAGCATTTT. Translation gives CASTLQGNSNQPQHF.

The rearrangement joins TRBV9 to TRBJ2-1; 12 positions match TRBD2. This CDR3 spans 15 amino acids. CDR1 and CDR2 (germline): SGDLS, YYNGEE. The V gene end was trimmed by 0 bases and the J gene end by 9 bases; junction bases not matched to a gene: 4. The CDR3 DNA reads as TGTGCCAGCAGCGTAGGAGCTAGCGGGAGGGGTGAGCAGTTCTTC. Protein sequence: CASSVGASGRGEQFF.